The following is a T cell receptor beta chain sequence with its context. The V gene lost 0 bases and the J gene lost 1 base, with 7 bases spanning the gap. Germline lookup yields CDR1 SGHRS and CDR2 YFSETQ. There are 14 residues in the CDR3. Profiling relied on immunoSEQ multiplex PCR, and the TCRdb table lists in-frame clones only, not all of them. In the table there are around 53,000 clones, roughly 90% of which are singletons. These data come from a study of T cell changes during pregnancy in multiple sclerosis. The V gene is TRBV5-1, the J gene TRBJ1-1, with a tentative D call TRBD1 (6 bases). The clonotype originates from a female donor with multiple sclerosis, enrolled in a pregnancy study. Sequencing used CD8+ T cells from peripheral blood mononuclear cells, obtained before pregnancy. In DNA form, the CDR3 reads TGCGCCAGCAGCTTGGGAGGGGGGAACACTGAAGCTTTCTTT. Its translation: CASSLGGGNTEAFF.